This T cell receptor beta chain was captured by sequencing in a study of T-cell memory formation after mild COVID-19. The study, taken as a whole, reports: Pre-infection memory harbored some responding clones, suggesting cross-reactive memory joined.

The CDR3 totals 17 residues. Germline CDR1 and CDR2: MGHRA and YSYEKL. J lost 2 bases, V lost 1 base, and 7 bases had no gene match. Notes on this clonotype: Its cognate antigen is unknown.

MiXCR, applied by TCRdb to the 5' RACE reads, yields one record per CDR3 protein. Counted here are 180,000 or so distinct CDR3 sequences, under 20% occurring once; the ten biggest clones make up under 2.5%. The source material was PBMCs or a T cell subset sorted from them (not recorded which). The rearrangement links TRBV4-1 to TRBJ2-3; 9 bases line up with TRBD2. This clonotype originated in an adult woman who had mild COVID-19 (a few samples of this study predate the infection). Cell type and time point are not known. The CDR3 sequence: CASSQVAAGGTTDTQYF. Written as DNA, the CDR3 is TGCGCCAGCAGCCAAGTGGCGGCGGGAGGGACCACAGATACGCAGTATTTT.